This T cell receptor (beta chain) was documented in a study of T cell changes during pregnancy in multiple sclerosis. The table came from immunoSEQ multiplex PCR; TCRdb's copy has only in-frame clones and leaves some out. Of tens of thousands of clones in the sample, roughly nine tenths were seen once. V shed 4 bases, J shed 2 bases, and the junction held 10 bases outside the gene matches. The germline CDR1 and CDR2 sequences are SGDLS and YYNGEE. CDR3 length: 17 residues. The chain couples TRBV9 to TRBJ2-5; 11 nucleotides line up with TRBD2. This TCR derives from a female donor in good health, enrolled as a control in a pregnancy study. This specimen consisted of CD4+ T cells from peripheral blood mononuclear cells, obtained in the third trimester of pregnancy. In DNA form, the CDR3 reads TGTGCCAGCAGCCGCTACGGGATAGCGGGGGGGCAAGAGACCCAGTACTTC. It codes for CASSRYGIAGGQETQYF.